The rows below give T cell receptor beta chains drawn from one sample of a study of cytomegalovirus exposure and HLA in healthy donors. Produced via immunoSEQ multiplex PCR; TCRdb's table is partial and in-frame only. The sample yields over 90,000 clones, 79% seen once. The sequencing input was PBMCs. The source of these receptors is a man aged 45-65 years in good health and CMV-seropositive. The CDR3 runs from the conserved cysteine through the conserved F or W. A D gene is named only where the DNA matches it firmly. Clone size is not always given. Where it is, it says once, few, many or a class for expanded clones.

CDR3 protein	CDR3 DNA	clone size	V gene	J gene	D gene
CASSLKGRGTQYF	TGTGCCAGCAGCCTAAAGGGGCGTGGTACGCAGTATTTT	-	TRBV27	TRBJ2-3	-
CAWSVLRGGTEAFF	TGTGCCTGGAGTGTGTTGAGGGGGGGCACTGAAGCTTTCTTT	-	TRBV30	TRBJ1-1	-
CASSVSRDRGTGELFF	TGTGCCAGCAGCGTATCCAGGGACAGGGGCACCGGGGAGCTGTTTTTT	-	TRBV9	TRBJ2-2	TRBD1
CASSLLGQGGLGEQYF	TGTGCCAGCAGTTTACTCGGACAGGGCGGACTCGGCGAGCAGTACTTC	-	TRBV27	TRBJ2-7	TRBD1
CASSYSGQRSNQPQHF	TGTGCCAGCAGTTACTCGGGACAGCGTAGCAATCAGCCCCAGCATTTT	-	TRBV6-6	TRBJ1-5	TRBD1
CAIRGTGGRETQYF	TGTGCCATCAGAGGGACAGGGGGCAGGGAGACCCAGTACTTC	-	TRBV10-3	TRBJ2-5	TRBD1
CAWGLAGGNTQYF	TGTGCCTGGGGACTAGCGGGAGGTAATACGCAGTATTTT	-	TRBV30	TRBJ2-3	TRBD2
CASSLGGVAGYGELFF	TGTGCCAGCAGCTTGGGGGGGGTAGCGGGATACGGGGAGCTGTTTTTT	-	TRBV5-4	TRBJ2-2	TRBD2
CASSPPRQGAYEQYF	TGTGCCAGCTCACCCCCCCGACAGGGGGCCTACGAGCAGTACTTC	-	TRBV18	TRBJ2-7	TRBD1
CASRDQGLLEQYF	TGTGCCAGCCGGGACCAGGGGCTCCTCGAGCAGTACTTC	-	TRBV27	TRBJ2-7	-
CASSSGFTGELFF	TGTGCCAGCAGTTCAGGATTCACCGGGGAGCTGTTTTTT	-	TRBV6-4	TRBJ2-2	-
CASTLHLLAGTGTDTQYF	TGTGCCAGCACCCTCCACCTACTAGCGGGAACGGGCACAGATACGCAGTATTTT	-	TRBV7-3	TRBJ2-3	TRBD2
CASNRDRVSNYGYTF	TGTGCCAGTAACCGGGACAGGGTCTCTAACTATGGCTACACCTTC	-	TRBV19	TRBJ1-2	TRBD1
CSVDSYGYTF	TGCAGCGTTGACAGCTATGGCTACACCTTC	-	TRBV29-1	TRBJ1-2	-
CAWSKNRVTGNTIYF	TGTGCCTGGAGCAAGAACAGGGTTACGGGAAACACCATATATTTT	-	TRBV30	TRBJ1-3	-
CASSIDLFGRAGRDEQFF	TGTGCCAGTAGTATAGATCTTTTCGGCAGGGCAGGGAGGGATGAGCAGTTCTTC	-	TRBV19	TRBJ2-1	TRBD2
CSGVSGRASNEQYF	TGCAGCGGGGTTAGCGGGAGGGCCTCTAACGAGCAGTACTTC	-	TRBV29-1	TRBJ2-7	TRBD2
CASSPGTGGYRGDTQYF	TGTGCCAGCAGCCCAGGAACAGGGGGCTACCGTGGAGATACGCAGTATTTT	-	TRBV5-6	TRBJ2-3	TRBD1
CASSLGQDYGYTF	TGTGCCAGCAGCTTGGGACAAGACTATGGCTACACCTTC	-	TRBV7-8	TRBJ1-2	-
CASSATSGSTDTQYF	TGTGCCAGCAGTGCTACTAGCGGTAGCACAGATACGCAGTATTTT	-	TRBV2	TRBJ2-3	TRBD2
CASSLGHPEAEQYF	TGCGCCAGCAGCTTGGGGCACCCCGAGGCCGAGCAGTACTTC	few	TRBV5-1	TRBJ2-7	-
CASSPPGQAGVETQYF	TGTGCCAGCAGCCCTCCTGGTCAAGCGGGAGTCGAGACCCAGTACTTC	-	TRBV7-6	TRBJ2-5	TRBD2
CASSQGQGREQYF	TGTGCCAGCAGCCAGGGACAGGGCAGGGAGCAGTACTTC	-	TRBV11-3	TRBJ2-7	TRBD1
CASSPESTDTQYF	TGTGCCAGCTCACCCGAGTCCACAGATACGCAGTATTTT	once	TRBV18	TRBJ2-3	-
CAWSVINGLGEQFF	TGTGCCTGGAGTGTGATCAATGGGCTGGGTGAGCAGTTCTTC	-	TRBV30	TRBJ2-1	-
CASSSGGNSGNTIYF	TGTGCCAGCAGTTCTGGAGGAAACTCTGGAAACACCATATATTTT	-	TRBV27	TRBJ1-3	-
CASSFAGGSGNTIYF	TGTGCCAGCAGCTTCGCAGGGGGCTCTGGAAACACCATATATTTT	few	TRBV7-2	TRBJ1-3	TRBD1
CASRTDRGVYGYTF	TGTGCCAGCAGAACGGACAGGGGAGTCTATGGCTACACCTTC	few	TRBV27	TRBJ1-2	TRBD1
CASSSESGGGYGYTF	TGTGCCAGCAGTAGTGAGTCAGGGGGCGGCTATGGCTACACCTTC	medium-sized	TRBV6-1	TRBJ1-2	TRBD1
CASSYGTGNSPLHF	TGCGCCAGCAGCTACGGAACGGGGAATTCACCCCTCCACTTT	-	TRBV5-1	TRBJ1-6	-
CASSVGRLDYEQYF	TGTGCCAGCAGCGTAGGGAGACTAGACTACGAGCAGTACTTC	few	TRBV9	TRBJ2-7	-
CASSVGAGTEAFF	TGTGCCAGCAGCGTAGGGGCAGGCACTGAAGCTTTCTTT	-	TRBV6-5	TRBJ1-1	-
CASSVTSGANTGELFF	TGTGCCAGCAGCGTCACTAGCGGGGCCAACACCGGGGAGCTGTTTTTT	-	TRBV9	TRBJ2-2	TRBD2
CASSAGTANTGELFF	TGTGCCAGCAGTGCCGGGACAGCGAACACCGGGGAGCTGTTTTTT	-	TRBV28	TRBJ2-2	TRBD1
CASTGQETQYF	TGTGCCAGCACAGGGCAAGAGACCCAGTACTTC	-	TRBV28	TRBJ2-5	-
CAIRGVGNEQFF	TGTGCCATCCGGGGGGTGGGGAATGAGCAGTTCTTC	-	TRBV10-3	TRBJ2-1	TRBD2
CASSPGRTDQPQHF	TGCGCCAGCAGCCCAGGGAGGACGGACCAGCCCCAGCATTTT	-	TRBV5-1	TRBJ1-5	-
CASTYFGQGGGGELFF	TGTGCCAGCACTTACTTCGGACAGGGAGGAGGTGGGGAGCTGTTTTTT	-	TRBV6-6	TRBJ2-2	TRBD1
CASSPIRDRGAHEQYF	TGTGCCAGCAGTCCGATCCGGGACAGGGGCGCCCACGAGCAGTACTTC	once	TRBV27	TRBJ2-7	TRBD1
CAISDSGTSGRAYNEQFF	TGTGCCATCAGTGACTCCGGGACTAGCGGGAGGGCCTACAATGAGCAGTTCTTC	few	TRBV10-3	TRBJ2-1	TRBD2
CATNPGLGAYGYTF	TGTGCCACCAATCCGGGACTTGGAGCCTATGGCTACACCTTC	-	TRBV19	TRBJ1-2	-
CASSYMKGGQPQHF	TGTGCCAGCAGTTATATGAAAGGGGGACAGCCCCAGCATTTT	-	TRBV6-6	TRBJ1-5	-
CATSRDGSGIINEQFF	TGTGCCACCAGCAGAGACGGTAGCGGGATAATCAATGAGCAGTTCTTC	-	TRBV15	TRBJ2-1	TRBD2
CASSIMTGTYNEQFF	TGTGCCAGCAGCATCATGACGGGAACCTACAATGAGCAGTTCTTC	-	TRBV11-2	TRBJ2-1	-
CASSLAGYNEQFF	TGTGCCAGCAGTTTAGCAGGTTACAATGAGCAGTTCTTC	-	TRBV28	TRBJ2-1	-
CASSLAGGDGYTF	TGTGCCAGCAGTTTAGCGGGGGGCGATGGCTACACCTTC	-	TRBV27	TRBJ1-2	-
CASSEAGGPYNEQFF	TGCGCCAGCAGTGAGGCGGGAGGGCCCTACAATGAGCAGTTCTTC	-	TRBV10-2	TRBJ2-1	TRBD2